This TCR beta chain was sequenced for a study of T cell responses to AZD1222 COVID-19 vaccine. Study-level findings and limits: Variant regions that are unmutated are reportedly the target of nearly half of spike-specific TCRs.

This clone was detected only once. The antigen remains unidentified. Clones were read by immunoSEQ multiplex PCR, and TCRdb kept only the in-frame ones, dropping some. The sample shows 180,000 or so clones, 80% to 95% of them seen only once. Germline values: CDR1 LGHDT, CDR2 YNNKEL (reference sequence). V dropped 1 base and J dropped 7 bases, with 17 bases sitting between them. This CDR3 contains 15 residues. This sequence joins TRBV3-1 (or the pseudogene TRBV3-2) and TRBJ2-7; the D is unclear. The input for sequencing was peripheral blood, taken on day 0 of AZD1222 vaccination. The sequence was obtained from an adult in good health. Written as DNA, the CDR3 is TGTGCCAGCAGCCAAGGGTGGAGCCGCCCTTGGGAGCAGTACTTC. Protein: CASSQGWSRPWEQYF.